This TCR beta chain came from a study of blood T cell repertoires in COVID-19 (dated by TCRdb to the early 2020s). Some background on the complete study: Samples covering the acute and convalescent phases of COVID-19 were provided by collaborators in the United States, Italy and Spain. Where available, HLA class I and class II types were obtained from metadata supplied by the sample provider rather than from assay-based typing. The repertoires were released in a freely available public database intended as a resource for research on the immune response to SARS-CoV-2. The samples were drawn from the first 160 participants of the ongoing ImmuneRACE study and from over 950 subjects provided by 6 global collaborators. The prospective study material was composed of cDNA or gDNA derived from T cells, B-cell-depleted T cells, or PBMCs. The dataset comprised deeply sampled blood TCRbeta repertoires from subjects exposed to, actively infected with, or recovered from COVID-19. The sample metadata nearly always contained a de-identified subject ID, COVID-19 status, age in years and sex. Study-wide conclusions, independent of this receptor: How much clinical and demographic metadata was included differed by source and by participant, and the metadata was provided uncurated.

The immunoSEQ Assay, a bias-controlled multiplex PCR, was used to amplify TCRbeta CDR3 regions from genomic DNA. For the original study's pipeline: Nucleated cell counts per sample were estimated from amplification of reference gene primers within the assay. To quantify the absolute abundance of each unique TCRbeta CDR3 rearrangement, sequence reads were collapsed and filtered. For each sample, productive Simpson clonality was calculated by taking the square root of Simpson's diversity index across productive rearrangements. TCRdb stores this immuneACCESS table with in-frame sequences only. Part of the clones is absent; in the studies checked, under half of the shortfall reflects unresolved V genes, and no reason is known for the rest. Clone size and V and J calls were adopted from that table, with D and trimming inferred from the DNA. The sample yields some 450,000 clones; 70% to 90% were counted once. The ten largest clones represent less than 0.95% of the sample.

The cysteine opens and the phenylalanine closes a CDR3 of 14 amino acids. Only CDR3 DNA is held: 42 bases, read in frame from base 1. Relative to germline, V is missing 4 bases and J is missing 3 bases, with 2 bases of the junction outside any gene match. The germline V gene specifies MNHEY as CDR1 and SVGAGI as CDR2. At one collaborating source in Seattle, patients were enrolled during active infection and were followed longitudinally through the course of disease. The collaborating institutions used their own protocols to collect whole blood in K2EDTA tubes. Collaborator samples were shipped for TCRbeta analysis as frozen whole blood, isolated PBMCs, or DNA extracted from either sample type. Worth noting for this clone: Its target antigen remains unknown. No base quality values were provided; no much bigger clone lies one nucleotide off.

The rearranged segments are TRBV6-5 and TRBJ2-7; a stretch of 11 junction bases matches TRBD2. This sequence was found in a man younger than 35 with COVID-19, enrolled during active disease. Input material: peripheral blood. The DNA is as follows: TGTGCCAGCAGTTTAGCGGGAGGGGTCTACGAGCAGTACTTC. It translates to CASSLAGGVYEQYF.